The clone carrying this T cell receptor beta chain was counted between two and nine times. Other DNA variants within this sample encode the same CDR3. This entry comes from a study of cytomegalovirus exposure and HLA in healthy donors. Germline-derived CDR1 and CDR2 are SEHNR and FQNEAQ (reference sequence). The CDR3 sequence is 15 residues long. V was clipped by 1 base and J by 0 bases, with 6 bases between them. Amplification used 60 Vbeta primers and 13 Jbeta primers. Measured with immunoSEQ multiplex PCR; TCRdb has only the in-frame clones, and not every one. Of hundreds of thousands of clones in the sample, about four fifths were seen once.

The chain has TRBV7-9 and TRBJ2-2; tentatively, D is TRBD2 (5 bases). The sequence derives from a man aged 40-55 years in good health and CMV-seropositive. The specimen was PBMCs. As DNA, the CDR3 is TGTGCCAGCAGCTTAGGGACTTCGAACACCGGGGAGCTGTTTTTT. Protein product: CASSLGTSNTGELFF. Full variable domain (missing parts from reference TRBV7-9 and TRBJ2-2): DTGVSQNPRHKITKRGQNVTFRCDPISEHNRLYWYRQTLGQGPEFLTYFQNEAQLEKSRLLSDRFSAERPKGSFSTLEIQRTEQGDSAMYLCASSLGTSNTGELFFGEGSRLTVL.